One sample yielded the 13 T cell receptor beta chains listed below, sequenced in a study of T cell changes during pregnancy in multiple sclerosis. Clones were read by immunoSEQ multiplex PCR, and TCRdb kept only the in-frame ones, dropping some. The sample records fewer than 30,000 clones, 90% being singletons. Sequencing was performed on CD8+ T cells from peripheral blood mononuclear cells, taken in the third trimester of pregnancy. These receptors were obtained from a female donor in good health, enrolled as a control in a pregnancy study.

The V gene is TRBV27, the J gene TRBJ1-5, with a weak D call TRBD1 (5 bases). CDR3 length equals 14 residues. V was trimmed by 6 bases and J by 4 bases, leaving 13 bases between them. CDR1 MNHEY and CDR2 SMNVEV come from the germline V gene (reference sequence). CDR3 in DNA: TGTGCCAGCAGCTCTGGGGCCGATAATCAGCCCCAGCATTTT. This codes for CASSSGADNQPQHF.

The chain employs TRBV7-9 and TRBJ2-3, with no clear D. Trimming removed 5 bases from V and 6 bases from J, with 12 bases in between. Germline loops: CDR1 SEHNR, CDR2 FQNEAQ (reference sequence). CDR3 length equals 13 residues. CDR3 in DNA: TGTGCCAGCAGCCCTGAAGAGTCGGATACGCAGTATTTT. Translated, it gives CASSPEESDTQYF.

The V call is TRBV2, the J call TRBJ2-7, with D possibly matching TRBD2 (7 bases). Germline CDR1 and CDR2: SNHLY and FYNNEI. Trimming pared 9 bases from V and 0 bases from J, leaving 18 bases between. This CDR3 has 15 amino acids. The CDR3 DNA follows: TGTGCCAGACCCGGAGGGGGGGCCCTCTCCTACGAGCAGTACTTC. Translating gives CARPGGGALSYEQYF.

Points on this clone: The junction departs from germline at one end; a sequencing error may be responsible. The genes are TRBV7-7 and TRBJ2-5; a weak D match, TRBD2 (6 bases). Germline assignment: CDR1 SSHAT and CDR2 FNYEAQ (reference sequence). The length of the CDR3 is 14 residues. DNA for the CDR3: TGTGCTAGCAGCTTAGCGGTAGCGGAAGAGACCCAGTACTTC. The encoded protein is CASSLAVAEETQYF. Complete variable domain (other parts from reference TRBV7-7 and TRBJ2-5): GAGVSQSPRYKVTKRGQDVTLRCDPISSHATLYWYQQALGQGPEFLTYFNYEAQPDKSGLPSDRFSAERPEGSISTLTIQRTEQRDSAMYRCASSLAVAEETQYFGPGTRLLVL.

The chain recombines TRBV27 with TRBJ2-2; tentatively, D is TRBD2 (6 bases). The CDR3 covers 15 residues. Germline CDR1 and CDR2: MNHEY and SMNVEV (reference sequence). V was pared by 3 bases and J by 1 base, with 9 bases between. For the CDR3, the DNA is TGTGCCAGCAGTTTTCTGGGACTGAACACCGGGGAGCTGTTTTTT. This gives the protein CASSFLGLNTGELFF.

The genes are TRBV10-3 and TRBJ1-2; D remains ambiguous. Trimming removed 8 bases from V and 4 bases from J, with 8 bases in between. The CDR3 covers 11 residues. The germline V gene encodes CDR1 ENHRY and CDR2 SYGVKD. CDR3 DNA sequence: TGTGCCATCGCCGGCGGCTATGGCTACACCTTC. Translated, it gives CAIAGGYGYTF.

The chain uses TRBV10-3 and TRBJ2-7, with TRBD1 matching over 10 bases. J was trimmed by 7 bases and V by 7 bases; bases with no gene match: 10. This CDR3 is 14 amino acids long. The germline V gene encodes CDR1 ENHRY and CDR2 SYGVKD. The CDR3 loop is CAITPDRGRREQYF. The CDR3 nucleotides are TGTGCCATCACTCCCGACAGGGGGCGTCGGGAGCAGTACTTC.

The CDR3 here is CASSLVQGGNYGYTF. CDR3 DNA: TGTGCCAGCAGCTTAGTGCAGGGTGGGAACTATGGCTACACCTTC. This chain connects TRBV7-9 to TRBJ1-2; D is possibly TRBD1 (5 bases). The CDR3 sequence is 15 residues long. Looked up from germline, CDR1 is SEHNR and CDR2 is FQNEAQ (reference sequence). V was trimmed by 1 base and J by 2 bases, leaving 11 bases between them.

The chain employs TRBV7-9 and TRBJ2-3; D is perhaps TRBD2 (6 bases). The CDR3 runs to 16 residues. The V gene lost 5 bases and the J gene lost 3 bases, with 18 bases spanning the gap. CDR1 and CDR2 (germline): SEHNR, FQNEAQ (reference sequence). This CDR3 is CASSETGTGRTDTQYF. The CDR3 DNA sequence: TGTGCCAGCAGCGAAACCGGGACGGGGAGGACAGATACGCAGTATTTT.

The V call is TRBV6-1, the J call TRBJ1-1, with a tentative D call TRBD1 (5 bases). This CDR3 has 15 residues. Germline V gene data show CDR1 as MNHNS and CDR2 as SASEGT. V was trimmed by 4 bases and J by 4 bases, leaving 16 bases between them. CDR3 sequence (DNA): TGTGCCAGCAGTGTATTGCAGGGTGTTGGCACTGAAGCTTTCTTT. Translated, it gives CASSVLQGVGTEAFF.

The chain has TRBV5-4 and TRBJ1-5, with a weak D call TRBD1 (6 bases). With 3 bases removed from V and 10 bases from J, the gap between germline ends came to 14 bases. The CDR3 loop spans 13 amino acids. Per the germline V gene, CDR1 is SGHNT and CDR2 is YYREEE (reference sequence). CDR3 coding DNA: TGTGCCAGCAGCTGGGGGCGGTCGGGACCCCAGCATTTT. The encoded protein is CASSWGRSGPQHF. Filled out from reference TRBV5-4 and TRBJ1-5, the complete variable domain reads ETGVTQSPTHLIKTRGQQVTLRCSSQSGHNTVSWYQQALGQGPQFIFQYYREEENGRGNFPPRFSGLQFPNYSSELNVNALELDDSALYLCASSWGRSGPQHFGDGTRLSIL.

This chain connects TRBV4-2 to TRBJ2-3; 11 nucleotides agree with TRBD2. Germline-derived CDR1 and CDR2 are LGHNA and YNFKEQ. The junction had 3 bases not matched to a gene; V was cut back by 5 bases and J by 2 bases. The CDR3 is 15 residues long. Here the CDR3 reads CASSNSGGATDTQYF. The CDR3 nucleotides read TGTGCCAGCAGCAATAGCGGGGGGGCCACAGATACGCAGTATTTT.

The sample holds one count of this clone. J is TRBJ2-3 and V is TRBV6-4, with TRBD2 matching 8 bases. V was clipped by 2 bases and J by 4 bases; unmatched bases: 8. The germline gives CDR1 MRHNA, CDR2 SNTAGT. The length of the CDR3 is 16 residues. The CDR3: CASSDVVAGGADTQYF. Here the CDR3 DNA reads TGTGCCAGCAGTGACGTGGTGGCGGGAGGAGCAGATACGCAGTATTTT.